This T cell receptor (beta chain) is from a study of kidney transplant recipient with SARS-CoV-2 infection. This clonotype was found many times. MiXCR, applied by TCRdb to the reads, yields one record per CDR3 protein. The sample contains 200,000 to 300,000 distinct CDR3 sequences, under 30% of which appear only once. The CDR3 has 17 residues. Germline V gene lookup returns CDR1 DFQATT and CDR2 SNEGSKA (reference sequence). V was clipped by 6 bases and J by 8 bases; unmatched bases: 13. The sample was a blood sample, taken at baseline and on roughly day 110 from a kidney transplant recipient. This chain joins TRBV20-1 and TRBJ2-2, with 15 bases lining up with TRBD2. This TCR came from a young adult male patient who had COVID-19 and was a kidney transplant recipient. The graft donor may account for some of the T cells. Here the CDR3 reads CSARTGTSGGPAGELFF. The CDR3 nucleotides are TGCAGTGCGAGAACCGGGACTAGCGGGGGGCCGGCTGGGGAGCTGTTTTTT.